Below are 17 T cell receptor beta chains sequenced from a single sample in a study of molecular identifiers for immune sequencing clone quantification. A single record per CDR3 protein comes from TCRdb applying MiXCR to the PCR reads. The table lists 550,000 to 750,000 distinct CDR3 sequences, 15% to 20% of them singletons. The sequencing input was naive CD8+ T cells from blood, with Jurkat cell RNA spiked in. Subset noted: FACS-sorted CD8+CD4-CCR7+CD45RA+ naive T cells. All receptors derive from a human donor in good health. Some libraries in this study had Jurkat cell RNA spiked in.

Points on this clonotype: A clone one base away is much larger, so this may be a read error. This chain connects TRBV7-9 to TRBJ1-2; D possibly corresponds to TRBD1 (5 bases). The V end lost 4 bases, the J end lost 3 bases, and 15 bases lay between the germline ends. CDR1 SEHNR and CDR2 FQNEAQ come from the germline V gene (reference sequence). The CDR3 contains 15 residues. CDR3 in amino acids: CASSYGSGSYYGYTF. The CDR3 nucleotides read TGTGCCAGCAGCTATGGGTCAGGGAGTTACTATGGCTACACCTTC. The variable domain in full, completed from reference TRBV7-9 and TRBJ1-2, reads DTGVSQNPRHKITKRGQNVTFRCDPISEHNRLYWYRQTLGQGPEFLTYFQNEAQLEKSRLLSDRFSAERPKGSFSTLEIQRTEQGDSAMYLCASSYGSGSYYGYTFGSGTRLTVV.

On this clonotype itself: This may be a read error: a much more frequent sequence differs by one nucleotide. The chain employs TRBV7-9 and TRBJ2-2; the D is unclear. Trimming stripped 4 bases from V and 6 bases from J, with 9 bases between. The CDR3 consists of 13 residues. From germline, CDR1 is SEHNR and CDR2 FQNEAQ (reference sequence). CDR3 in amino acids: CASSSSLAGELFF. The CDR3 region has the DNA TGTGCCAGCAGCTCGTCACTCGCCGGGGAGCTGTTTTTT. The full variable domain, with the rest looked up from reference TRBV7-9 and TRBJ2-2, is DTGVSQNPRHKITKRGQNVTFRCDPISEHNRLYWYRQTLGQGPEFLTYFQNEAQLEKSRLLSDRFSAERPKGSFSTLEIQRTEQGDSAMYLCASSSSLAGELFFGEGSRLTVL.

This clonotype was picked up many times. The chain recombines TRBV29-1 with TRBJ2-2, with no clear D. CDR3 length equals 12 residues. Germline V CDR1 and CDR2: SQVTM, ANQGSEA. Trimming cost V 5 bases and J 6 bases, with 10 bases left between them. The CDR3 nucleotides read TGCAGCGTTAGGGTTGGGTCCGGGGAGCTGTTTTTT. Translation: CSVRVGSGELFF.

This chain connects TRBV19 to TRBJ2-1, with D unclear. Trimming took off 1 base at V and 7 bases at J, with 17 bases between the two ends. The CDR3 has 16 amino acids. The V gene's germline CDR1 is LNHDA and CDR2 SQIVND (reference sequence). The CDR3 here is CASSIGTGPARNEQFF. CDR3 nucleotide sequence: TGTGCCAGTAGTATAGGAACGGGCCCTGCCCGAAATGAGCAGTTCTTC.

This clonotype was found many times. The chain uses TRBV4-3 and TRBJ2-7, with D perhaps matching TRBD1 or TRBD2 (5 bases each). Germline V gene sequence: CDR1 LGHNA, CDR2 YSLEER. This CDR3 has 16 residues. V gave up 0 bases and J gave up 0 bases, with 12 bases separating them. The CDR3 sequence: CASSQDEGTSSYEQYF. The CDR3 coding sequence is TGCGCCAGCAGCCAAGATGAGGGGACCAGCTCCTACGAGCAGTACTTC.

This clonotype came up many times. V gene TRBV6-5 combines with J gene TRBJ1-6, with D maybe TRBD1 (5 bases). Trimming took 7 bases from V and 10 from J, leaving 14 bases between them. This CDR3 has 13 residues. In germline, CDR1 is MNHEY, CDR2 SVGAGI. The CDR3: CASTSTDGSPLHF. The CDR3 nucleotides read TGTGCCAGCACCTCGACAGATGGATCACCCCTCCACTTT.

As regards this clonotype: A much larger clone is a single base away; this may be a read error. The J gene is TRBJ2-7, the V gene TRBV4-3; 9 bases are shared with TRBD2. Germline assignment: CDR1 LGHNA and CDR2 YSLEER. The CDR3 loop spans 17 amino acids. V lost 0 bases to trimming and J lost 2 bases; unmatched junction nucleotides: 8. CDR3 sequence reads: CASSQDRATSGPYEQYF. The DNA of the CDR3 is TGCGCCAGCAGCCAAGATCGTGCCACTAGCGGGCCCTACGAGCAGTACTTC.

The gene calls are TRBV10-2 and TRBJ2-3; D ambiguous. V was shortened by 7 bases and J by 12 bases, with 41 bases between the two germline ends. CDR1 is WSHSY, CDR2 SAAADI, per germline. CDR3 length: 20 amino acids. The CDR3 loop is CASTKEDLKNVFPPEVFQYF. DNA of the CDR3: TGCGCCAGCACCAAAGAGGACCTGAAAAACGTGTTCCCACCCGAGGTCTTTCAGTATTTT.

This chain links TRBV4-3 with TRBJ2-1; 12 nucleotides match TRBD2. Germline CDR1 LGHNA, CDR2 YSLEER. CDR3 length: 16 residues. V lost 1 base, J lost 7 bases, and 5 bases stayed unmatched. CDR3 coding DNA: TGCGCCAGCAGCCAAGTTGTGACTAGCGGGGGAAATGAGCAGTTCTTC. Residues: CASSQVVTSGGNEQFF.

This clonotype was seen ten or more times. This chain joins TRBV4-2 and TRBJ2-5, with 9 bases identical to TRBD2. This CDR3 is built from 19 residues. V lost 0 bases and J lost 1; bases outside the gene matches: 12. Germline values: CDR1 LGHNA, CDR2 YNFKEQ. CDR3 in amino acids: CASSQDLSGRMPSQETQYF. The CDR3 DNA sequence: TGTGCCAGCAGCCAAGATCTGAGCGGGAGGATGCCCAGCCAAGAGACCCAGTACTTC.

V and J are TRBV2 and TRBJ2-3, with TRBD2 as a possible D gene (5 bases). The V gene's germline CDR1 is SNHLY and CDR2 FYNNEI. V dropped 5 bases and J dropped 6 bases, with 15 bases sitting between them. CDR3 length: 14 residues. Written as DNA, the CDR3 is TGTGCCAGCAGTTCTAGCCCCCCCACCGATACGCAGTATTTT. This translates into CASSSSPPTDTQYF.

A remark on this clonotype: Possible read error: a much larger clone is one base away. The CDR3 nucleotides read TGTGCCTGGAGTGCGGACAGCCAAAAGACCCAGTACTTC. Amino acid sequence: CAWSADSQKTQYF. V usage is TRBV30 and J usage is TRBJ2-5, with D maybe TRBD1 (6 bases). This CDR3 is built from 13 residues. Germline-derived CDR1 and CDR2 are GTSNPN and SVGIG (reference sequence).

The sample holds many counts of this clonotype. This chain uses TRBV7-2 with TRBJ1-1, with D unresolved. The germline CDR1 and CDR2 sequences are SGHTA and FQGNSA. The CDR3 has 11 amino acids. The ends were cut back, 2 bases at V and 8 bases at J, with 6 bases in the middle. The CDR3 loop is CASSLNGEAFF. CDR3 coding DNA: TGTGCCAGCAGCTTAAATGGGGAAGCTTTCTTT.

As for this clonotype: A much larger clone differs from this one at a single base, so this may be a read error. This chain uses TRBV20-1 with TRBJ1-2; D is undetermined. Trimming left V 7 bases short and J 4 bases short, with 16 bases between. Germline-derived CDR1 and CDR2 are DFQATT and SNEGSKA (reference sequence). CDR3 length: 13 residues. CDR3 nucleotide sequence: TGCAGTGGTCCAGGCGGAAGTCCCTATGGCTACACCTTC. Translated: CSGPGGSPYGYTF.

This clonotype was found many times. This chain connects TRBV4-3 to TRBJ1-2; 7 nucleotides line up with TRBD1. The V gene's germline CDR1 is LGHNA and CDR2 YSLEER. This CDR3 has 16 residues. The ends lost 3 bases at V and 0 bases at J; junction bases unmatched: 7. The CDR3 nucleotides are TGCGCCAGCAGCCAGACAACCGGGACAGCTAACTATGGCTACACCTTC. Translation: CASSQTTGTANYGYTF.

Regarding this clonotype: A much larger clone lies one base from this, so it may be a read error. The J gene is TRBJ1-1, the V gene TRBV5-3, with 8 bases matching TRBD1. TRBV5-3 qualifies as an ORF whose function is uncertain. The CDR3 extends over 15 amino acids. DNA for the CDR3: TGTGCCAGCAGCTTGGCCAGAGCAGGGGGCCCTGAAGCTTTCTTT. Translation gives CASSLARAGGPEAFF.

The sample holds many counts of this clonotype. This rearrangement joins TRBV27 to TRBJ1-5; no definite D call. V was shortened by 7 bases and J by 1 base, with 11 bases between the two germline ends. Germline lookup yields CDR1 MNHEY and CDR2 SMNVEV (reference sequence). This CDR3 has 14 amino acids. The CDR3 spells CASNPSGSNQPQHF. For the CDR3, the DNA is TGTGCCAGCAACCCGTCGGGAAGCAATCAGCCCCAGCATTTT.